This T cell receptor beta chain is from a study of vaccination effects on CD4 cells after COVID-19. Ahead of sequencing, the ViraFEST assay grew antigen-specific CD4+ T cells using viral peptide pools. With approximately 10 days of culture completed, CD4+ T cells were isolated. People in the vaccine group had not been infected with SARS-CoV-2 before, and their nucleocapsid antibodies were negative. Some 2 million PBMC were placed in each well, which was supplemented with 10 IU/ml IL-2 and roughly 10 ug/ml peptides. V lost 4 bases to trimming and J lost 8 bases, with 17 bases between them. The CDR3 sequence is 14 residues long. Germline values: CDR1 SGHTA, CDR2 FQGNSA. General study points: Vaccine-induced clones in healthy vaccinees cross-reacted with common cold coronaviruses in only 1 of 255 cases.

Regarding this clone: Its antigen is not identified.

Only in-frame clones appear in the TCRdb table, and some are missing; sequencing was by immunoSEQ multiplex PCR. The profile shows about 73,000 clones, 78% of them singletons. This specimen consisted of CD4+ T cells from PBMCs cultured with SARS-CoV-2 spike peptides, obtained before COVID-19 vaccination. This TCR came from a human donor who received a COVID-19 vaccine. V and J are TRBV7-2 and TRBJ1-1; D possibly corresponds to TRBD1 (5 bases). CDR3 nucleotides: TGTGCCAGCAGCTATGGGCACAGGACACCCGAAGCTTTCTTT. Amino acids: CASSYGHRTPEAFF.